This entry lists 20 T cell receptor beta chains sequenced from one sample in a study of T cell responses to AZD1222 COVID-19 vaccine. Some clones are missing from TCRdb's copy, which holds only in-frame ones; the method was immunoSEQ multiplex PCR. This table holds around 150,000 clones, 70% to 90% found once. This specimen consisted of peripheral blood, obtained 28 days after the second AZD1222 dose. The receptors come from an adult who received the AZD1222 COVID-19 vaccine.

The chain couples TRBV12-3 or TRBV12-4 to TRBJ1-2; D is uncertain. V was shortened by 5 bases and J by 4 bases, with 8 bases between the two germline ends. This CDR3 is built from 12 residues. This chain's CDR3 is CASSPEFYGYTF. Written as DNA, the CDR3 is TGTGCCAGCAGTCCGGAGTTCTATGGCTACACCTTC.

The rearrangement links TRBV6-2 or TRBV6-3 to TRBJ1-4, with a weak D call TRBD1 (5 bases). The CDR3 has 15 residues. Germline CDR1 and CDR2: MNHEY and SVGEGT. Trimming cost V 5 bases and J 7 bases, with 17 bases left between them. The CDR3 loop is CASSRLPGPSEKLFF. For the CDR3, the DNA is TGTGCCAGCAGTCGGCTCCCGGGACCGAGTGAAAAACTGTTTTTT.

CDR3 loop: CSASEGTGSQPQHF. The CDR3 DNA follows: TGCAGTGCTAGTGAAGGGACAGGGTCCCAGCCCCAGCATTTT. The chain combines TRBV20-1 with TRBJ1-5; TRBD1 matches 9 bases. Germline CDR1 is DFQATT and CDR2 is SNEGSKA (reference sequence). This CDR3 spans 14 amino acids. V lost 3 bases to trimming and J lost 7 bases; unmatched junction nucleotides: 7.

The V call is TRBV29-1, the J call TRBJ1-1, with D perhaps TRBD1 (6 bases). The CDR3 runs to 14 residues. Germline V lookup: CDR1 SQVTM, CDR2 ANQGSEA. V shed 8 bases and J shed 4 bases, with 20 bases lying between them. The CDR3 sequence is CSTHEGGVSTEAFF. The CDR3 DNA reads as TGCAGCACTCACGAAGGGGGAGTGAGCACTGAAGCTTTCTTT.

The rearrangement joins TRBV2 to TRBJ2-5; D ambiguous. CDR3 length: 13 residues. V lost 5 bases and J lost 5, with 12 bases in between. Germline loops: CDR1 SNHLY, CDR2 FYNNEI. For the CDR3, the DNA is TGTGCCAGCAGTCTCGAAAGGGATGAGACCCAGTACTTC. Its translation: CASSLERDETQYF.

The chain employs TRBV27 and TRBJ2-6; D ambiguous. CDR3 size: 13 residues. V was clipped by 6 bases and J by 3 bases, with 6 bases between them. Germline CDR1 and CDR2: MNHEY and SMNVEV (reference sequence). The CDR3 spells CASRGFGANVLTF. The CDR3 DNA follows: TGTGCCAGCAGGGGGTTTGGGGCCAACGTCCTGACTTTC.

The rearrangement joins TRBV25-1 to TRBJ1-1; no definite D call. Germline CDR1 reads MGHDK; CDR2 reads SYGVNS. V lost 1 base and J lost 1, with 4 bases in between. This CDR3 is 13 amino acids long. The CDR3 coding sequence is TGTGCCAGCAGTGAATTGCGGAACACTGAAGCTTTCTTT. Amino acids: CASSELRNTEAFF.

The rearrangement uses TRBV18 and TRBJ2-3, with unresolved D. V was shortened by 4 bases and J by 2 bases, with 7 bases between the two germline ends. The length of the CDR3 is 13 residues. Germline CDR1 KGHSH, CDR2 LQKENI. The CDR3 DNA is TGTGCCAGCTCACTCGACCCCACAGATACGCAGTATTTT. Amino acid sequence: CASSLDPTDTQYF.

The rearrangement uses TRBV11-2 and TRBJ1-5; D is undetermined. Germline assignment: CDR1 SGHAT and CDR2 FQNNGV. V was shortened by 0 bases and J by 7 bases, with 10 bases between the two germline ends. This CDR3 comprises 14 residues. DNA of the CDR3: TGTGCCAGCAGCTTAGATGGCGGTCCCCAGCCCCAGCATTTT. Protein product: CASSLDGGPQPQHF. Filled out from reference TRBV11-2 and TRBJ1-5, the complete variable domain reads EAGVAQSPRYKIIEKRQSVAFWCNPISGHATLYWYQQILGQGPKLLIQFQNNGVVDDSQLPKDRFSAERLKGVDSTLKIQPAKLEDSAVYLCASSLDGGPQPQHFGDGTRLSIL.

J is TRBJ2-4 and V is TRBV6-5, with D hard to call. CDR1 MNHEY and CDR2 SVGAGI come from the germline V gene. Trimming pared 2 bases from V and 6 bases from J, leaving 8 bases between. This CDR3 contains 13 residues. CDR3 loop: CASSYDHLNIQYF. The CDR3 DNA reads as TGTGCCAGCAGTTACGACCATCTAAACATTCAGTACTTC.

The chain is built from TRBV7-2 and TRBJ1-2, with D possibly being TRBD1 (5 bases). The CDR3 consists of 15 residues. The V end lost 5 bases, the J end lost 3 bases, and 16 bases lay between the germline ends. CDR1 and CDR2 from the germline V gene are SGHTA and FQGNSA. This chain's CDR3 is CASSLITGAYYGYTF. The CDR3, as DNA: TGTGCCAGCAGCCTAATTACAGGAGCCTACTATGGCTACACCTTC.

Only one count was recorded for this clone. The rearrangement links TRBV18 to TRBJ1-2; D gene unclear. The V gene lost 5 bases and the J gene lost 5 bases, with 12 bases spanning the gap. Germline V gene lookup returns CDR1 KGHSH and CDR2 LQKENI. This CDR3 region has 13 residues. The CDR3 coding sequence is TGTGCCAGCTCAGACCGGGGAGCATATGGCTACACCTTC. It specifies CASSDRGAYGYTF. Based on the CDR3 plus reference TRBV18 and TRBJ1-2, the full variable domain is NAGVMQNPRHLVRRRGQEARLRCSPMKGHSHVYWYRQLPEEGLKFMVYLQKENIIDESGMPKERFSAEFPKEGPSILRIQQVVRGDSAAYFCASSDRGAYGYTFGSGTRLTVV.

The rearrangement uses TRBV5-4 and TRBJ1-2, with D perhaps TRBD1 (5 bases). Germline V CDR1 and CDR2: SGHNT, YYREEE (reference sequence). This CDR3 is built from 14 residues. V was clipped by 2 bases and J by 1 base, with 9 bases between them. The CDR3 DNA reads as TGTGCCAGCAGCTTTCAGGGAGTTAACTATGGCTACACCTTC. Amino acids: CASSFQGVNYGYTF.

The rearrangement joins TRBV7-2 to TRBJ2-3; 11 bases fit TRBD2. The CDR3 has 18 amino acids. V dropped 5 bases and J dropped 3; count of bases not matched to a gene: 13. Looked up from germline, CDR1 is SGHTA and CDR2 is FQGNSA. The CDR3 nucleotides are TGTGCCAGCAGCCCCCTAGCGGGGGGCAGGGGGAGAACAGATACGCAGTATTTT. As protein: CASSPLAGGRGRTDTQYF.

The chain joins TRBV7-9 to TRBJ2-5; TRBD1 matches 7 bases. With 0 bases clipped from V and 4 bases from J, the junction kept 5 bases outside the gene matches. This CDR3 is 15 amino acids long. Germline V lookup: CDR1 SEHNR, CDR2 FQNEAQ (reference sequence). The CDR3: CASSLALDRAETQYF. In DNA, the CDR3 is TGTGCCAGCAGCTTAGCGTTAGACAGGGCAGAGACCCAGTACTTC.

This clone was detected once. The chain recombines TRBV5-3 with TRBJ2-3; TRBD2 matches at 8 bases. TRBV5-3 is given ORF status, its function remaining uncertain. Germline trimming cut 7 bases from V and 5 bases from J; bases unmatched to any gene: 12. The CDR3 length is 15 residues. The DNA of the CDR3 is TGTGCCAGAGGGGAAGGCGGGGGGTATCAAGATACGCAGTATTTT. Translating it yields CARGEGGGYQDTQYF.

The chain carries TRBV30 and TRBJ1-5, with D perhaps TRBD1 (5 bases). Germline V gene lookup returns CDR1 GTSNPN and CDR2 SVGIG (reference sequence). Between the trimmed V and J ends, which lost 1 base and 2 bases, there was a span of 15 bases. This CDR3 comprises 16 residues. The CDR3 loop reads CAWSALRVIGNQPQHF. CDR3 coding DNA: TGTGCCTGGAGTGCCCTCAGGGTTATCGGCAATCAGCCCCAGCATTTT.

The V gene is TRBV4-2, the J gene TRBJ2-5; a possible D gene is TRBD1 (5 bases). V dropped 1 base and J dropped 0 bases, with 9 bases sitting between them. The germline V gene has CDR1 LGHNA and CDR2 YNFKEQ. The CDR3 contains 15 residues. The CDR3 DNA follows: TGTGCCAGCAGCCAAGCCCCGGACAACCAAGAGACCCAGTACTTC. It specifies CASSQAPDNQETQYF.

This chain connects TRBV25-1 to TRBJ2-2, with 8 bases matching TRBD1. The V segment lost 5 bases and the J segment 4 bases; nucleotides outside the gene matches: 6. CDR1 is MGHDK and CDR2 is SYGVNS in the germline V gene. The CDR3 covers 15 residues. The DNA for the CDR3 is TGTGCCAGCAGTTTGCAGGGGGCTGCCACCGGGGAGCTGTTTTTT. Translating it yields CASSLQGAATGELFF.

The chain joins TRBV18 to TRBJ2-1; 7 bases map to TRBD1. Germline CDR1 is KGHSH and CDR2 is LQKENI. The ends lost 9 bases at V and 6 bases at J; junction bases unmatched: 14. This CDR3 comprises 15 residues. CDR3 protein: CASRQGVGVLNEQFF. The DNA for the CDR3 is TGTGCCAGTCGTCAGGGGGTAGGGGTCCTCAATGAGCAGTTCTTC.